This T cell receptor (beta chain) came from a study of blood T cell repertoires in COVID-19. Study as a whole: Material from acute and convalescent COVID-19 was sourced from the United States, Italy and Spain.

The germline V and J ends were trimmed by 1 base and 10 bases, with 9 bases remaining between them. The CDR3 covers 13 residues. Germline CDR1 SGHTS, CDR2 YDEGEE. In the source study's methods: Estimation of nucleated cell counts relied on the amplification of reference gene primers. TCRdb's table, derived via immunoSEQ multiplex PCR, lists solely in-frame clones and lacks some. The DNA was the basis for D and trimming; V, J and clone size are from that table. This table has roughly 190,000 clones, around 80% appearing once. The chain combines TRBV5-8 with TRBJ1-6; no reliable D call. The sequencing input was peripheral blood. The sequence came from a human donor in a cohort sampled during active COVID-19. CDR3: CASSLRVQSPLHF. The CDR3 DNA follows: TGTGCCAGCAGCTTGCGGGTCCAATCACCCCTCCACTTT.